Below are 17 T cell receptor beta chains sequenced from a single sample in a study of shared clonotypes between healthy human individuals. Some clones are missing from TCRdb's copy, which holds only in-frame ones; the method was immunoSEQ multiplex PCR. The sample holds about 380,000 clones, about 97% seen once. Sequencing was carried out using memory CD8+ T cells sorted from blood. Subset specified: CD45RO+ cells pooled with CCR7-negative TemRA cells. These receptors originate from a man aged 25 to 40 in good health.

The rearrangement joins TRBV5-6 to TRBJ2-7, with D possibly TRBD1 on 5 matching bases. V lost 2 bases and J 4 bases, leaving 22 bases between the germline ends. This CDR3 comprises 17 residues. Germline assignment: CDR1 SGHDT and CDR2 YYEEEE. The CDR3: CASSFEALTGFAYEQYF. CDR3 nucleotides: TGTGCCAGCAGCTTCGAGGCTTTAACAGGTTTTGCATACGAGCAGTACTTC.

This chain connects TRBV19 to TRBJ2-7; 12 bases match TRBD2. The germline V gene has CDR1 LNHDA and CDR2 SQIVND (reference sequence). The V segment lost 4 bases and the J segment 6 bases; nucleotides outside the gene matches: 7. The CDR3 contains 15 residues. The CDR3 reads CASSTSTSGRVEQYF. The CDR3 DNA follows: TGTGCCAGTAGTACCTCGACTAGCGGGAGAGTCGAGCAGTACTTC.

The chain joins TRBV6-6 to TRBJ2-7; TRBD2 matches at 12 bases. The CDR3 consists of 15 residues. The junction had 3 bases not matched to a gene; V was cut back by 4 bases and J by 2 bases. The germline V gene has CDR1 MNHNY and CDR2 SVGAGI (reference sequence). CDR3 nucleotides: TGTGCCAGCAGTTCACTAGCGGGAGGAACCTACGAGCAGTACTTC. It translates to CASSSLAGGTYEQYF.

V and J are TRBV30 and TRBJ2-1; a weak D match, TRBD2 (6 bases). Germline CDR1 is GTSNPN and CDR2 is SVGIG (reference sequence). The CDR3 length is 14 residues. V shed 3 bases and J shed 7 bases, with 16 bases lying between them. CDR3 region: CAWSASLLANEQFF. CDR3 sequence (DNA): TGTGCCTGGAGCGCCTCGCTACTAGCAAATGAGCAGTTCTTC.

The rearrangement uses TRBV25-1 and TRBJ1-1, with D tentatively TRBD1 (5 bases). V lost 8 bases to trimming and J lost 2 bases, with 12 bases between them. The CDR3 is 13 amino acids. In germline, CDR1 is MGHDK, CDR2 SYGVNS. The CDR3 here is CASGGYTNTEAFF. DNA for the CDR3: TGTGCCAGCGGGGGGTATACCAACACTGAAGCTTTCTTT.

The chain recombines TRBV7-9 with TRBJ1-1; D gene unclear. V lost 3 bases and J 5 bases, leaving 10 bases between the germline ends. Germline CDR1 SEHNR, CDR2 FQNEAQ (reference sequence). CDR3 length: 13 residues. CDR3 DNA sequence: TGTGCCAGCAGCTTTGGTTCTAGTACTGAAGCTTTCTTT. Its translation: CASSFGSSTEAFF.

The J gene is TRBJ2-3, the V gene TRBV19, with no clear D. V lost 6 bases and J lost 1, with 17 bases in between. CDR1 LNHDA and CDR2 SQIVND come from the germline V gene (reference sequence). This CDR3 is 16 amino acids long. CDR3 nucleotide sequence: TGTGCCAGTAGCTATTTGGGTCCCCTAGGCACAGATACGCAGTATTTT. As protein: CASSYLGPLGTDTQYF.

The chain is built from TRBV19 and TRBJ2-1; 7 bases align to TRBD2. J gave up 4 bases and V 3 bases, and 6 bases lay outside the gene matches. CDR3 length: 15 residues. The germline V gene has CDR1 LNHDA and CDR2 SQIVND (reference sequence). CDR3 sequence: CASSIRGGVYNEQFF. As DNA, the CDR3 is TGTGCCAGTAGTATCCGGGGAGGGGTGTACAATGAGCAGTTCTTC.

The chain links TRBV27 to TRBJ1-2, with a weak D call TRBD1 (6 bases). V was cut by 2 bases and J by 1 base, with 14 bases left in between. Germline lookup yields CDR1 MNHEY and CDR2 SMNVEV (reference sequence). The CDR3 consists of 16 residues. The CDR3 protein is CASSLQGRLFNYGYTF. The CDR3 nucleotides read TGTGCCAGCAGTTTACAGGGGCGCCTCTTTAACTATGGCTACACCTTC.

The genes are TRBV5-1 and TRBJ2-2; D is unclear. The CDR3 sequence is 17 residues long. CDR1 SGHRS and CDR2 YFSETQ come from the germline V gene. Trimming pared 0 bases from V and 6 bases from J, leaving 18 bases between. DNA of the CDR3: TGCGCCAGCAGCTTGGTAGGTCCGGGTATGGTGCCCGGGGAGCTGTTTTTT. Translated, it gives CASSLVGPGMVPGELFF.

The V and J genes are TRBV7-9 and TRBJ1-5; D is undetermined. The CDR3 covers 13 residues. The V and J ends lost 3 bases and 4 bases respectively, with 7 bases between them. Germline V lookup: CDR1 SEHNR, CDR2 FQNEAQ (reference sequence). This CDR3 reads CASSLRGNQPQHF. In DNA form, the CDR3 reads TGTGCCAGCAGCTTGAGAGGGAATCAGCCCCAGCATTTT.

As concerns this clone: The sample has other DNA sequences that encode this CDR3 too. This sequence joins TRBV13 and TRBJ2-2; D gene unclear. The CDR3 consists of 12 residues. Germline assignment: CDR1 PRHDT and CDR2 FYEKMQ (reference sequence). The ends were cut back, 1 base at V and 6 bases at J, with 3 bases in the middle. The CDR3 spells CASSLAAGELFF. As DNA, the CDR3 is TGTGCCAGCAGCTTAGCTGCCGGGGAGCTGTTTTTT.

The genes are TRBV2 and TRBJ2-1, with D possibly being TRBD1 or TRBD2 (5 bases each). The CDR3 sequence is 13 residues long. V was trimmed by 7 bases and J by 8 bases, leaving 15 bases between them. CDR1 and CDR2 from the germline V gene are SNHLY and FYNNEI. The CDR3 protein is CASIPFGGDEQFF. The DNA for the CDR3 is TGTGCCAGCATCCCTTTTGGGGGTGATGAGCAGTTCTTC. The complete variable domain, with remaining parts taken from reference TRBV2 and TRBJ2-1, reads EPEVTQTPSHQVTQMGQEVILRCVPISNHLYFYWYRQILGQKVEFLVSFYNNEISEKSEIFDDQFSVERPDGSNFTLKIRSTKLEDSAMYFCASIPFGGDEQFFGPGTRLTVL.

The J gene is TRBJ2-5, the V gene TRBV5-1, with D possibly TRBD2 on 6 matching bases. This CDR3 is 14 amino acids long. Germline CDR1 is SGHRS and CDR2 is YFSETQ. Trimming took 0 bases from V and 4 from J, leaving 10 bases between them. The CDR3 sequence is CASSLDGRSETQYF. CDR3 sequence (DNA): TGCGCCAGCAGCTTGGACGGGAGATCAGAGACCCAGTACTTC. Combining the CDR3 with reference TRBV5-1 and TRBJ2-5 gives the whole variable domain KAGVTQTPRYLIKTRGQQVTLSCSPISGHRSVSWYQQTPGQGLQFLFEYFSETQRNKGNFPGRFSGRQFSNSRSEMNVSTLELGDSALYLCASSLDGRSETQYFGPGTRLLVL.

This clone has just one count. Other DNA sequences from this sample encode an identical CDR3 as well. The V and J genes are TRBV14 and TRBJ1-3; D gene unclear. CDR1 and CDR2 (germline): SGHDN, FVKESK. The CDR3 runs 13 residues. With 6 bases removed from V and 0 bases from J, the gap between germline ends came to 6 bases. CDR3 sequence: CASRDSSGNTIYF. In DNA, the CDR3 is TGTGCCAGCAGGGATTCCTCTGGAAACACCATATATTTT.

This chain uses TRBV6-5 with TRBJ1-5; 8 bases are shared with TRBD1. This CDR3 region has 15 residues. From germline, CDR1 is MNHEY and CDR2 SVGAGI. Trimming took 0 bases from V and 2 from J; bases not matched to a gene: 0. CDR3 in amino acids: CASSYSTGGNQPQHF. The DNA for the CDR3 is TGTGCCAGCAGTTACTCGACAGGGGGCAATCAGCCCCAGCATTTT.

This rearrangement joins TRBV5-5 to TRBJ1-4; 9 bases align to TRBD1. Germline V gene data show CDR1 as SGHKS and CDR2 as YYEKEE (reference sequence). Unmatched junction bases numbered 7, after V lost 4 bases and J lost 6 bases. The CDR3 loop spans 15 amino acids. The CDR3 DNA reads as TGTGCCAGCAGCCTCACAGGGGGCAAGGATGAAAAACTGTTTTTT. Translating it yields CASSLTGGKDEKLFF.